Listed below are T cell receptor beta chains from one sample, sequenced in a study of blood T cell repertoires in COVID-19. Here immunoSEQ multiplex PCR was the method, and the copy in TCRdb shows in-frame clones only, minus some. The table shows 150,000 or so clones, with roughly 78% occurring only once. The sample taken for sequencing was peripheral blood. These receptors were taken from a human donor with acute or convalescent COVID-19. The donor label of this sample is uncertain. Both conserved end residues are part of each CDR3. Fields, in order: CDR3 protein, V gene, D gene, J gene. A D gene is named only where the DNA matches it firmly.

cdr3_aa: CASSPNTGNSYGYTF
v_call: TRBV7-2
d_call: .
j_call: TRBJ1-2

cdr3_aa: CASSRLFRRSGGYGYTF
v_call: TRBV14
d_call: .
j_call: TRBJ1-2

cdr3_aa: CTSSQDRRGKTYEQYF
v_call: TRBV1
d_call: .
j_call: TRBJ2-7

cdr3_aa: CASSQGPLSSYGYTF
v_call: TRBV3-1/TRBV3-2
d_call: .
j_call: TRBJ1-2

cdr3_aa: CASSVRDGYYGYTF
v_call: TRBV2
d_call: .
j_call: TRBJ1-2

cdr3_aa: CASSGRTGAGEKLFF
v_call: TRBV5-6
d_call: TRBD1
j_call: TRBJ1-4

cdr3_aa: CASNRDSQEAQYF
v_call: TRBV2
d_call: TRBD1
j_call: TRBJ2-5

cdr3_aa: CASKTGGTEAFF
v_call: TRBV19
d_call: TRBD1
j_call: TRBJ1-1

cdr3_aa: CASSQELRGILFF
v_call: TRBV14
d_call: .
j_call: TRBJ1-4

cdr3_aa: CASRPTESNEKLFF
v_call: TRBV7-9
d_call: .
j_call: TRBJ1-4

cdr3_aa: CASSKGDTRSGANVLTF
v_call: TRBV3-1/TRBV3-2
d_call: .
j_call: TRBJ2-6

cdr3_aa: CASSSRGQVYEQYF
v_call: TRBV7-3
d_call: TRBD1
j_call: TRBJ2-7

cdr3_aa: CASSRDRAGNQPQHF
v_call: TRBV6-5
d_call: TRBD1
j_call: TRBJ1-5

cdr3_aa: CASSFRETINQPQHF
v_call: TRBV7-8
d_call: .
j_call: TRBJ1-5

cdr3_aa: CASSIERRTEAFF
v_call: TRBV19
d_call: .
j_call: TRBJ1-1

cdr3_aa: CASSQFRGPGNSPLHF
v_call: TRBV4-3
d_call: .
j_call: TRBJ1-6

cdr3_aa: CASSQFLELAGELFF
v_call: TRBV4-1
d_call: .
j_call: TRBJ2-2

cdr3_aa: CASSLGTAYSGNTIYF
v_call: TRBV7-9
d_call: TRBD1
j_call: TRBJ1-3

cdr3_aa: CASTLSDSYGYTF
v_call: TRBV7-9
d_call: .
j_call: TRBJ1-2

cdr3_aa: CSASLAKGGYTF
v_call: TRBV20-1
d_call: .
j_call: TRBJ1-2

cdr3_aa: CASSPDRANQPQHF
v_call: TRBV5-1
d_call: TRBD1
j_call: TRBJ1-5

cdr3_aa: CASASGTEAFF
v_call: TRBV9
d_call: .
j_call: TRBJ1-1

cdr3_aa: CASRRDRGETQYF
v_call: TRBV2
d_call: TRBD1
j_call: TRBJ2-5

cdr3_aa: CASSQDATGGGTEAFF
v_call: TRBV4-2
d_call: TRBD1
j_call: TRBJ1-1

cdr3_aa: CASGPQGAGNTIYF
v_call: TRBV12-5
d_call: .
j_call: TRBJ1-3